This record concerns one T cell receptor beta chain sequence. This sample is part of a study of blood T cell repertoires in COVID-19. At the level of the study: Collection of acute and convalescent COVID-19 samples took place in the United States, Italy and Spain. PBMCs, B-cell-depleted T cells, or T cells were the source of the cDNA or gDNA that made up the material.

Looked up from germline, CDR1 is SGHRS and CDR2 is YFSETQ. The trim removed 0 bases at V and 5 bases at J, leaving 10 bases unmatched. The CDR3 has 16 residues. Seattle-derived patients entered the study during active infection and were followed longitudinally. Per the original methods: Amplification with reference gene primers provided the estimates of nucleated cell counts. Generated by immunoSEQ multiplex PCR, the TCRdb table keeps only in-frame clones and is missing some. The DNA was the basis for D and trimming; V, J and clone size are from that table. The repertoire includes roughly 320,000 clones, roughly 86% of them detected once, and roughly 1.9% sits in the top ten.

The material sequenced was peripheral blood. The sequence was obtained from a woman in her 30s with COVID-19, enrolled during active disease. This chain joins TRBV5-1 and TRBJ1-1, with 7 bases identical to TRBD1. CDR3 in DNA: TGCGCCAGCAGCTTGGGGACAGGCCGAGTGGGTACTGAAGCTTTCTTT. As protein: CASSLGTGRVGTEAFF. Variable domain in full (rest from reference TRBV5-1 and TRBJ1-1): KAGVTQTPRYLIKTRGQQVTLSCSPISGHRSVSWYQQTPGQGLQFLFEYFSETQRNKGNFPGRFSGRQFSNSRSEMNVSTLELGDSALYLCASSLGTGRVGTEAFFGQGTRLTVV.